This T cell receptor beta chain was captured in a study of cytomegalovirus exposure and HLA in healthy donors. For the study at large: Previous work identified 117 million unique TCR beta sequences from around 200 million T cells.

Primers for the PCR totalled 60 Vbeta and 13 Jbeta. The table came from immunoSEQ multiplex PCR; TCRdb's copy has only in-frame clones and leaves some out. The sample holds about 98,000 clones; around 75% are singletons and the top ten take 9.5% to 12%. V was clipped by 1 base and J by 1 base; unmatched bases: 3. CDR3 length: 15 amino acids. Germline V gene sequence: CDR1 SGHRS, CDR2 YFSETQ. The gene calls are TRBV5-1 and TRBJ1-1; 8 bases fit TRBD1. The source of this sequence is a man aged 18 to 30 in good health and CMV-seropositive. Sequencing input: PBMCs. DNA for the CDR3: TGCGCCAGCAGCTTGAGGGGACAGGAGAACACTGAAGCTTTCTTT. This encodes CASSLRGQENTEAFF.